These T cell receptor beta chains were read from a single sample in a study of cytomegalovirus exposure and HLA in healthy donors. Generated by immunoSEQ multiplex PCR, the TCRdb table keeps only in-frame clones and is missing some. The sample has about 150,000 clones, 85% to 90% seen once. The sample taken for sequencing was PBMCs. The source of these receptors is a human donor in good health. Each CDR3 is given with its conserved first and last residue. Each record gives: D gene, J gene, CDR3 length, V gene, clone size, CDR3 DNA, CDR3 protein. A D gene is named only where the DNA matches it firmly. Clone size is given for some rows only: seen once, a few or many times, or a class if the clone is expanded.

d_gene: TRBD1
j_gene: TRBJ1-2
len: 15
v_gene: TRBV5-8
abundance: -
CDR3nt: TGTGCCAGCAGCTCGTCGGGACAGATAAGCTATGGCTACACCTTC
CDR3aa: CASSSSGQISYGYTF

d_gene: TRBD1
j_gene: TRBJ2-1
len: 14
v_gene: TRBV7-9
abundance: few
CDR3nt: TGTGCCAGCAGCTTAGCGGGACAGGGGAAGGAGCAGTTCTTC
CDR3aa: CASSLAGQGKEQFF

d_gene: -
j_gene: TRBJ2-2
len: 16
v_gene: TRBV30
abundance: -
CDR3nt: TGTGCCTGGAGTGTATATATAGGATCCCGGGGCGGGGAGCTGTTTTTT
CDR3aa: CAWSVYIGSRGGELFF

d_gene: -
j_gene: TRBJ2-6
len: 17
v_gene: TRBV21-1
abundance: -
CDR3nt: TGTGCCAGCAGCCTGGGGACAGGTCTCTCTGGGGCCAACGTCCTGACTTTC
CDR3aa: CASSLGTGLSGANVLTF

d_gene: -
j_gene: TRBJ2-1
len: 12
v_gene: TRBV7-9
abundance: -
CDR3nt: TGTGCCAGCAGCCCGGACAGCAATGAGCAGTTCTTC
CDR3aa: CASSPDSNEQFF

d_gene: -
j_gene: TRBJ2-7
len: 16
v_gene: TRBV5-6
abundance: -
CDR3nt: TGTGCCAGCAGCTTATACTCTGGACTGTCGACCCACGAGCAGTACTTC
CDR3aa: CASSLYSGLSTHEQYF

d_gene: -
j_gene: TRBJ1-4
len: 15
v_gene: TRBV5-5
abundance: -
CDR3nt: TGTGCCAGCAGCCTAGAGGGAAACCCCCATGAAAAACTGTTTTTT
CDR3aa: CASSLEGNPHEKLFF

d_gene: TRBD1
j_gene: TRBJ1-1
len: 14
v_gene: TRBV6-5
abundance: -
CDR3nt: TGTGCCAGCAGTGTGACAGGGTGGAACACTGAAGCTTTCTTT
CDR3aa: CASSVTGWNTEAFF

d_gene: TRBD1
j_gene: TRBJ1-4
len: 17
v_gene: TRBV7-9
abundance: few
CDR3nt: TGTGCCAGCAGACCCCGGGACAGGGAAAGAGGGGATGAAAAACTGTTTTTT
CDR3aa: CASRPRDRERGDEKLFF

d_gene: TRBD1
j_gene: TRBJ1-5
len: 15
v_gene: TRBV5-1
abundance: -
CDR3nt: TGCGCCAGCAGCTTGGGCGGGACAGAGAATCAGCCCCAGCATTTT
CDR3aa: CASSLGGTENQPQHF